This TCR beta chain was found in a study of radiotherapy plus CTLA-4 blockade in lung cancer. Looking at the study overall: Overall, around 18% of patients showed an objective response, while 25% to 40% attained disease control. Findings and caveats of the study: Blood-borne expansion of tumor-derived TCR clones followed radiotherapy plus ipilimumab. Reports state that early shifts in blood T cell clones, with interferon-beta, best predicted response.

Germline V gives CDR1 MGHRA, CDR2 YSYEKL. The CDR3 consists of 15 residues. Trimming at V came to 0 bases and at J to 6 bases, leaving 3 bases not matched to a gene. Some clones are missing from TCRdb's copy, which holds only in-frame ones; the method was immunoSEQ multiplex PCR. The sample includes tens of thousands of clones, approximately 79% of them seen just once. Receiving focal radiation plus CTLA-4 blockade with ipilimumab were patients who had chemo-refractory metastatic non-small-cell lung cancer. Comments on this clone: Its specificity is not known.

Sequenced material: peripheral blood, taken from a patient treated with radiotherapy plus ipilimumab. The clonotype comes from a human donor with non-small cell lung cancer whose response to radiotherapy plus ipilimumab could not be evaluated. Some clones in this sample may be carry-over from other donors' samples. The chain recombines TRBV4-1 with TRBJ1-4, with TRBD1 matching 8 bases. The CDR3 DNA follows: TGCGCCAGCAGCCAAGAGGCGACAGGGGATGAAAAACTGTTTTTT. Its translation is CASSQEATGDEKLFF.